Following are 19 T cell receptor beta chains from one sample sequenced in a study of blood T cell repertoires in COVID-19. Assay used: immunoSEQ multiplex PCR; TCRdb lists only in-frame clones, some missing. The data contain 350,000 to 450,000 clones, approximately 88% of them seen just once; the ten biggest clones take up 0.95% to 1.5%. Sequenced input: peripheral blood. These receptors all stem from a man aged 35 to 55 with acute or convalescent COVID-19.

CDR3 nucleotides: TGCAGCGTGCTCGAGCGGTTTGAGCAGTTCTTC. Its protein is CSVLERFEQFF. This sequence joins TRBV29-1 and TRBJ2-1; possible D gene TRBD2, 5 bases. CDR1 and CDR2 (germline): SQVTM, ANQGSEA. Trimming cost V 6 bases and J 9 bases, with 12 bases left between them. CDR3 size: 11 residues.

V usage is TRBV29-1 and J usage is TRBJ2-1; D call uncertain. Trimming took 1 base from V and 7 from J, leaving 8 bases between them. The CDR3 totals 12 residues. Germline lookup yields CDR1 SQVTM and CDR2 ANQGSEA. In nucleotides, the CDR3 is TGCAGCGTTGAAGTCTCAGGAAATGAGCAGTTCTTC. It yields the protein CSVEVSGNEQFF.

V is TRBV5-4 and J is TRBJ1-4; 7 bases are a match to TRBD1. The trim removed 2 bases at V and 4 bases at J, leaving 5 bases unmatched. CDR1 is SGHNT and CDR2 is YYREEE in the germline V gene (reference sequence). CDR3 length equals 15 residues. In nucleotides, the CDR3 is TGTGCCAGCAGCTTCGGGACAGAGAATAATGAAAAACTGTTTTTT. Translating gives CASSFGTENNEKLFF. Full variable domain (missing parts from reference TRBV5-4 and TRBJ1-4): ETGVTQSPTHLIKTRGQQVTLRCSSQSGHNTVSWYQQALGQGPQFIFQYYREEENGRGNFPPRFSGLQFPNYSSELNVNALELDDSALYLCASSFGTENNEKLFFGSGTQLSVL.

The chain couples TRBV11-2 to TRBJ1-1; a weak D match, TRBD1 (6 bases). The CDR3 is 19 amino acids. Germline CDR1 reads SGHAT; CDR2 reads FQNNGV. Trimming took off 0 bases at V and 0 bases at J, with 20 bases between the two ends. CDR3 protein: CASSLDIFSRGQMNTEAFF. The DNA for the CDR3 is TGTGCCAGCAGCTTAGACATCTTTTCTAGGGGACAAATGAACACTGAAGCTTTCTTT.

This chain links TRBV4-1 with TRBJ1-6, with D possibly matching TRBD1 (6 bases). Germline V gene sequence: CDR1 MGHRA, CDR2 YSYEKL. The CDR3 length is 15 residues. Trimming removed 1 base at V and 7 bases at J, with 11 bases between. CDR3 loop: CASSQVQGINSPLHF. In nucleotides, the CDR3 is TGCGCCAGCAGCCAAGTACAGGGCATAAATTCACCCCTCCACTTT.

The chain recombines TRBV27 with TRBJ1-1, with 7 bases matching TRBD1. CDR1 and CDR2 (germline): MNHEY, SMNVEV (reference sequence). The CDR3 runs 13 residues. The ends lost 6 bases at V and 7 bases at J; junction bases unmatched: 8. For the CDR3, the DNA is TGTGCCAGCAGCCCCGGGACAGTAGGTGAAGCTTTCTTT. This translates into CASSPGTVGEAFF.

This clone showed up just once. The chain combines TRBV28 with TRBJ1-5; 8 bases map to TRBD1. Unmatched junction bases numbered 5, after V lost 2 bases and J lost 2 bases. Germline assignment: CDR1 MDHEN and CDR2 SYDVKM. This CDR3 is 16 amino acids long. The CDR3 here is CASSLPGGAGNQPQHF. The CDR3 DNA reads TGTGCCAGCAGTTTACCAGGGGGCGCCGGCAATCAGCCCCAGCATTTT.

CDR3 in amino acids: CASSERRLAGNTGELFF. The CDR3 coding sequence is TGTGCCAGCAGTGAAAGGCGGCTAGCGGGAAACACCGGGGAGCTGTTTTTT. The rearrangement links TRBV2 to TRBJ2-2, with TRBD2 identical over 9 bases. Germline V CDR1 and CDR2: SNHLY, FYNNEI. Trimming cost V 2 bases and J 2 bases; bases outside gene matches: 6. This CDR3 is built from 17 residues. Supplemented by reference TRBV2 and TRBJ2-2, the full variable domain reads EPEVTQTPSHQVTQMGQEVILRCVPISNHLYFYWYRQILGQKVEFLVSFYNNEISEKSEIFDDQFSVERPDGSNFTLKIRSTKLEDSAMYFCASSERRLAGNTGELFFGEGSRLTVL.

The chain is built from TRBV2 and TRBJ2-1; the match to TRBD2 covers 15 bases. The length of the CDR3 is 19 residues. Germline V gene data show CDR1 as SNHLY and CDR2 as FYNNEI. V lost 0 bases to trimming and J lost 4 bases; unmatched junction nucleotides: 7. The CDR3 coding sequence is TGTGCCAGCAGTGAAGCGTGGACTAGCGGGGGGGCCAATTACAATGAGCAGTTCTTC. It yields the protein CASSEAWTSGGANYNEQFF.

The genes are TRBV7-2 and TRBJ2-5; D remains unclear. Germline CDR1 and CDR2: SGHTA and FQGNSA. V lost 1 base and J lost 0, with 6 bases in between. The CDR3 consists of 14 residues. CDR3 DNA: TGTGCCAGCAGCTTAGGTCTGTACCAAGAGACCCAGTACTTC. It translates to CASSLGLYQETQYF.

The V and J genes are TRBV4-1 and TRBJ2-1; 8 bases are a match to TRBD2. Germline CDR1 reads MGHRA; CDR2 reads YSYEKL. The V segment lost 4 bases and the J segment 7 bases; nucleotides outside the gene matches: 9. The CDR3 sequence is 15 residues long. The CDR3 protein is CASSRVAAGGNEQFF. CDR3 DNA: TGCGCCAGCAGCCGGGTGGCGGCGGGAGGAAATGAGCAGTTCTTC.

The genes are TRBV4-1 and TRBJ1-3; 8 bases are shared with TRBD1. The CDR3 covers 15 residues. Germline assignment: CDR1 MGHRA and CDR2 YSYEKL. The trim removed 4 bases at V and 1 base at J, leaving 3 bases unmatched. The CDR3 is CASSLDRGSGNTIYF. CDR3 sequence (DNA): TGCGCCAGCAGCCTAGACAGGGGATCTGGAAACACCATATATTTT.

The CDR3 here is CASSENRISYNSPLHF. The CDR3 region has the DNA TGTGCCAGCAGCGAGAACAGGATCTCCTATAATTCACCCCTCCACTTT. The genes are TRBV9 and TRBJ1-6; TRBD1 might be the D (5 bases). Germline V CDR1 and CDR2: SGDLS, YYNGEE. V lost 3 bases and J lost 0, with 10 bases in between. This CDR3 contains 16 residues.

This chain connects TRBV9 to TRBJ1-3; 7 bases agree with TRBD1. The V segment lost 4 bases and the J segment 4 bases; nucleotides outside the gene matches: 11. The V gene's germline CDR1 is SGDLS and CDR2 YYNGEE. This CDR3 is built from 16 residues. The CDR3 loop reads CASSPRLDRVGNTIYF. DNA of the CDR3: TGTGCCAGCAGCCCAAGATTAGACAGGGTAGGAAACACCATATATTTT.

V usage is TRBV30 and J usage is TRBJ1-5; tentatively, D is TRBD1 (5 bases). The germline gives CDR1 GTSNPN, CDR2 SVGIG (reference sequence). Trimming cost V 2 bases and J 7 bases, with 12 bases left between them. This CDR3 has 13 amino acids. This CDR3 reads CAWSIGHRQPQHF. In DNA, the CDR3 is TGTGCCTGGAGTATAGGACATCGGCAGCCCCAGCATTTT.

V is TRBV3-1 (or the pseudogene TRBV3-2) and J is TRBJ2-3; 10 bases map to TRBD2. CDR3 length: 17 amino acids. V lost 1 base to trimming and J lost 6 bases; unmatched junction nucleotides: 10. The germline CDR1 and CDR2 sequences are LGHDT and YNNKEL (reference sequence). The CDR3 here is CASSQGSSGSSPDTQYF. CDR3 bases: TGTGCCAGCAGCCAAGGGTCTAGCGGGAGCAGCCCCGATACGCAGTATTTT.

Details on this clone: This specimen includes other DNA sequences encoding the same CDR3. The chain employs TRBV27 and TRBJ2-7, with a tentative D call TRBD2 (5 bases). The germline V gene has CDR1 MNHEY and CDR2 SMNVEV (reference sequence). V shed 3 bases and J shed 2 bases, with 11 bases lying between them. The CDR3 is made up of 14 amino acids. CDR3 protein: CASSFGRGTYEQYF. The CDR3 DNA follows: TGTGCCAGCAGTTTTGGACGGGGAACCTACGAGCAGTACTTC.

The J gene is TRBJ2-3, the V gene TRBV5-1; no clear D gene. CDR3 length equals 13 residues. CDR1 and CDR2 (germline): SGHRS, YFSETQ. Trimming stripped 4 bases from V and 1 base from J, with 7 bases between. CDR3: CASSDQGTDTQYF. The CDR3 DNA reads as TGCGCCAGCAGCGATCAGGGCACAGATACGCAGTATTTT.

The CDR3 sequence is CASSHPRREAMDGYTF. The CDR3 bases are TGCGCCAGCAGCCACCCCCGACGGGAAGCAATGGATGGCTACACCTTC. The chain links TRBV4-1 to TRBJ1-2; D call uncertain. The germline V gene has CDR1 MGHRA and CDR2 YSYEKL. V gave up 3 bases and J gave up 6 bases, with 20 bases separating them. The CDR3 has 16 amino acids.